The text below deals with one T cell receptor (beta chain). Its antigen is as yet unknown. A much larger clonotype is one base distant, so this may be a read error. Trimming took 4 bases from V and 6 from J, leaving 11 bases between them. The CDR3 spans 13 residues. Germline values: CDR1 KGHDR, CDR2 SFDVKD. This sample is part of a study of identical twins. TCRdb reprocessed the 5' RACE reads via MiXCR and lists one record per CDR3 protein. The sample has approximately 1.8 million distinct CDR3 sequences, about 32% seen once; the top ten hold about 0.27%. Study-wide points: Not following the same donors, the study drew its conclusions from cross-sectional statistical analysis. For out-of-frame alpha sequences shared by twins, low generation probability was in excess. Twins' surplus sharing was weaker for beta out-of-frame sequences.

The genes are TRBV24-1 and TRBJ1-2; no reliable D call. Input material: cord blood. This TCR was sampled from a newborn girl in good health. The CDR3 sequence: CATSERAGDGYTF. CDR3 DNA sequence: TGTGCCACCAGTGAGCGGGCCGGGGATGGCTACACCTTC.